This T cell receptor (beta chain) was recorded in a study of spatial heterogeneity in lung cancer (dated by TCRdb to between 2018 and 2021). Concerning the study at large: Beta-chain transcripts were consistently detected in greater numbers than alpha-chain transcripts, which likely reflects a higher abundance of beta-chain transcripts. Both alpha and beta chains were TCR-sequenced in samples taken at surgery, namely 220 tumor regions, under 80 matched nontumor lung samples and 56 PBMC samples. The study quantitatively compared TCR alpha and beta repertoires across multiple tumor regions, matched nontumor lung and blood in non-small cell lung cancer. Nonsynonymous mutation counts, determined by whole-exome sequencing of tumor tissue, were related to TCR repertoire features. In the raw uncorrected reads, each unique combination of TCR and UMI appeared on average more than ten times. Overall study outcomes, separate from this receptor: Confirming at a functional level the hypothesis that regional TCRs recognize regional mutations was considered to require additional single-cell paired TCR alpha and beta sequencing.

This clonotype occurred many times. Its antigen is not yet known. No base qualities exist here, and no much larger clone lies one base off it. Found in a library prepared for alpha chains, this beta chain is an off-target read, and its abundance has little meaning. The sample's time point label is to be understood as: sample taken at primary tumor resection. For TCR sequencing, whole RNA was extracted from tumor and nontumor lung tissue, or from cryopreserved PBMC samples, and no cell sorting was done. Samples were obtained from roughly 72 patients with early-stage, untreated non-small cell lung cancer from the lung TRACERx cohort. Patients were selected for TCR sequencing only if sufficient RNA was available from at least two tumor regions. The library was generated by 5' RACE. Sequencing relied on a NextSeq 500. In the TCR library protocol, a unique molecular identifier was attached to each TCR cDNA molecule so that PCR and sequencing errors could be corrected. For the original study's pipeline: TCR identification, UMI-based error correction and CDR3 extraction were performed with Decombinator tools. TCRs above a frequency of 2 per 1,000, corresponding to the top 1% of the tumor frequency distribution, were defined as expanded. Renyi diversity was calculated using the R vegan package after each repertoire was subsampled 100 times to 5,000 TCRs. CDR3 similarity networks were built from amino acid triplet string-kernel similarity, connecting CDR3s with pairwise similarity above 0.82. Using fastp at Q25 and MiXCR, TCRdb reprocessed the public reads and kept productive beta chains. One record per CDR3 amino acid sequence lists the most common genes and DNA. In this record, the V and J calls reflect TCRdb's handling and not the investigators' own analysis. The table for this sample lists about 14,000 distinct CDR3 sequences; 5% to 6% of them were counted only once. The ten largest account for 35% to 40% of the sample.

The CDR3 runs 14 amino acids, cysteine and phenylalanine included. CDR3 DNA only is kept here, 42 bases in frame from base 1. V sheds 2 bases and J sheds 1 base, leaving 10 bases between their ends. The germline V gene (reference sequence) sets CDR1 to DFQATT and CDR2 to SNEGSKA. This receptor was taken from a human donor with early-stage non-small cell lung cancer. Recombination linked TRBV20-1 to TRBJ2-3; TRBD1 is perhaps the D gene, given 5 matching bases. The sample consisted of lung tumor tissue, taken at surgery. DNA sequence: TGCAGTGCTAGACAGGGTACTCGCACAGATACGCAGTATTTT. This yields the protein CSARQGTRTDTQYF.